The T cell receptor beta chain under discussion was sequenced for a study of PD-1 blockade in classical Hodgkin lymphoma. Study-wide results and caveats: By cycle point C4D1, TCR diversity had risen significantly in CD4+ cells (but not CD8+ cells). Complete responders possessed baseline diversity comparable to newly diagnosed patients.

Here immunoSEQ multiplex PCR was the method, and the copy in TCRdb shows in-frame clones only, minus some. The sample has 90,000 to 110,000 clones; roughly nine tenths are singletons. The V end was cut by 4 bases, the J end by 0 bases, with 13 bases between. Germline V lookup: CDR1 LNHDA, CDR2 SQIVND (reference sequence). This CDR3 spans 17 amino acids. The time point was: cycle 4 day 1 (C4D1), after 6 weeks of nivolumab. Each patient's relapse followed autologous stem cell transplantation, and brentuximab vedotin exposure varied. About this clone itself: The antigen is unknown.

The V gene is TRBV19, the J gene TRBJ2-6; D not resolved. The sequence came from a human donor with classical Hodgkin lymphoma. This specimen consisted of peripheral blood mononuclear cells (PBMCs), obtained before the fourth cycle of nivolumab. In DNA form, the CDR3 reads TGTGCCAGTAGTAAAGGACCACAGAGCTCTGGGGCCAACGTCCTGACTTTC. It yields the protein CASSKGPQSSGANVLTF.